This T cell receptor beta chain was recovered during a study of response to subunit inactivated influenza vaccine. The CDR3 is 14 residues long. Germline CDR1 is SGHTA and CDR2 is FQGNSA. The junction had 4 bases not matched to a gene; V was cut back by 2 bases and J by 6 bases. Study findings and constraints: Authors proposed each seasonal influenza vaccination draws in few new T cells.

Using its own MiXCR run on the RT-PCR reads, TCRdb lists one record per CDR3 protein. The sample has under 200,000 distinct CDR3 sequences; 11% are singletons. This clonotype was observed many times. What it recognizes is unknown. This TCR was recovered from a man in his fifties or sixties who received an inactivated influenza vaccine. Here the sequenced sample was non-naive T cells sorted from PBMCs, taken 40 to 50 days after vaccination. V usage is TRBV7-2 and J usage is TRBJ1-1; 9 positions agree with TRBD1. CDR3 in amino acids: CASSLRTGDPEAFF. DNA of the CDR3: TGTGCCAGCAGCTTAAGGACAGGGGACCCTGAAGCTTTCTTT. The full variable domain, with the rest looked up from reference TRBV7-2 and TRBJ1-1, is GAGVSQSPSNKVTEKGKDVELRCDPISGHTALYWYRQSLGQGLEFLIYFQGNSAPDKSGLPSDRFSAERTGGSVSTLTIQRTQQEDSAVYLCASSLRTGDPEAFFGQGTRLTVV.